A selection of T cell receptor beta chains follows, all from one sample in a study of blood T cell repertoires in COVID-19. The repertoire was sequenced with immunoSEQ multiplex PCR; TCRdb's copy has only in-frame clones and lacks some. The sample has some 250,000 clones, around 88% seen once. The specimen was PBMCs or T cells enriched from blood (not recorded which). The receptors were gathered from a man aged 35 to 55 who had recovered from COVID-19. Each CDR3 is given with its conserved first and last residue. A D gene is named only where the DNA matches it firmly. Some rows have no size entry. The others give once, few or many, or a class for an expanded clone.

v_gene	abundance	j_gene	d_gene	CDR3nt	CDR3aa
TRBV14	NA	TRBJ1-2	NA	TGTGCCAGCAGCCAAGATCTGTTGGGGAGTGGCTACACCTTC	CASSQDLLGSGYTF
TRBV7-9	NA	TRBJ1-1	NA	TGTGCCAGCAGCCTCCAGTCCCGGAACACTGAAGCTTTCTTT	CASSLQSRNTEAFF
TRBV25-1	NA	TRBJ2-3	NA	TGTGCCAGCAGTATGACAAGCACAGATACGCAGTATTTT	CASSMTSTDTQYF
TRBV6-5	NA	TRBJ2-1	NA	TGTGCCAGCAGCGGGGGGACAGGTGATTACAATGAGCAGTTCTTC	CASSGGTGDYNEQFF
TRBV9	NA	TRBJ2-5	TRBD2	TGTGCCAGCAGCGTAGCGCCGACTAGCGGGGGGGAGACCCAGTACTTC	CASSVAPTSGGETQYF
TRBV7-9	NA	TRBJ1-2	NA	TGTGCCAGCAGCTCTCTGTCGACAGAGACAAACTATGGCTACACCTTC	CASSSLSTETNYGYTF
TRBV7-3	once	TRBJ1-1	TRBD1	TGTGCCAGCAGTATGACAGGGGCCGCCGCTGAAGCTTTCTTT	CASSMTGAAAEAFF
TRBV5-1	NA	TRBJ1-1	NA	TGCGCCAGCGGCTGGGGCAGCCTGGACACTGAAGCTTTCTTT	CASGWGSLDTEAFF
TRBV19	once	TRBJ2-2	TRBD2	TGTGCCAGTACTCGGCGGGAGGGCCACACCGGGGAGCTGTTTTTT	CASTRREGHTGELFF
TRBV27	once	TRBJ2-7	TRBD2	TGTGCCAGCAGCTTTAGCGGGAAGAACTACGAGCAGTACTTC	CASSFSGKNYEQYF
TRBV30	NA	TRBJ1-2	NA	TGTGCCTGGAGTGTTCGACAGTATGGCTACACCTTC	CAWSVRQYGYTF
TRBV4-1	NA	TRBJ2-2	NA	TGCGCCAGCAGCCAAGAAGGACATCCGAACACCGGGGAGCTGTTTTTT	CASSQEGHPNTGELFF
TRBV4-2	NA	TRBJ2-3	NA	TGTGCCAGCAGCCAAGAGGCTGCTAGCACAGATACGCAGTATTTT	CASSQEAASTDTQYF
TRBV30	NA	TRBJ1-1	TRBD1	TGTGCCTCGCGGGGACAGAGGTTAATGAACACTGAAGCTTTCTTT	CASRGQRLMNTEAFF
TRBV18	NA	TRBJ1-5	NA	TGTGCCAGCTCACCGGACAGTAATCAGCCCCAGCATTTT	CASSPDSNQPQHF
TRBV11-3	NA	TRBJ2-1	TRBD2	TGTGCCAGCAGCTTCCGGGGACTAGCGGGGGACTACAATGAGCAGTTCTTC	CASSFRGLAGDYNEQFF
TRBV7-2	once	TRBJ1-1	TRBD1	TGTGCCAGCAGCCGTACTTCAGGAGGACAGGGGGCGCCGAGTGAAGCTTTCTTT	CASSRTSGGQGAPSEAFF
TRBV29-1	NA	TRBJ1-3	TRBD1	TGCAGCGGAGTGGGACAGGACTCTGGAAACACCATATATTTT	CSGVGQDSGNTIYF
TRBV27	NA	TRBJ2-5	TRBD2	TGTGCCAGCAGTTTATCTATAGGTGGCGGGGGATTCCGGGAGACCCAGTACTTC	CASSLSIGGGGFRETQYF
TRBV10-3	NA	TRBJ2-1	TRBD2	TGTGCCATCAGTGAAACTAGCGGAGCCCTTGGGATCTACAATGAGCAGTTCTTC	CAISETSGALGIYNEQFF
TRBV7-8	NA	TRBJ2-3	TRBD2	TGTGCCAGCAGCAGTAGCGGGACGTATACAGATACGCAGTATTTT	CASSSSGTYTDTQYF
TRBV18	NA	TRBJ2-3	NA	TGTGCCAGCTCACCCCAAATCCGGACAGATCGGACAGATACGCAGTATTTT	CASSPQIRTDRTDTQYF
TRBV3-1/TRBV3-2	NA	TRBJ1-1	TRBD1	TGTGCCAGCAGACTAGGACAGGGGGCTTTCGCTTTCTTT	CASRLGQGAFAFF
TRBV7-2	NA	TRBJ1-2	NA	TGTGCCAGCAGTTATACATCGCCAGTTTATGGCTACACCTTC	CASSYTSPVYGYTF
TRBV5-1	NA	TRBJ1-1	NA	TGCGCCAGCAGCCGGGAGGGGATTCAGTTCACTGAAGCTTTCTTT	CASSREGIQFTEAFF
TRBV2	NA	TRBJ2-7	TRBD1	TGTGCCAGCAGGCCGGGACAGGGGTCCTACGAGCAGTACTTC	CASRPGQGSYEQYF
TRBV20-1	NA	TRBJ2-1	NA	TGCAGTGCTCCTTACAGGAATGAGCAGTTCTTC	CSAPYRNEQFF
TRBV11-2	NA	TRBJ2-3	NA	TGTGCCAGCAGCTTAGCTCGGGGGTACTGGGATCCAGATACGCAGTATTTT	CASSLARGYWDPDTQYF
TRBV18	few	TRBJ1-1	NA	TGTGCCAGCTCACTCCCCAGGGCCACTGAAGCTTTCTTT	CASSLPRATEAFF
TRBV6-2/TRBV6-3	NA	TRBJ2-1	NA	TGTGCCAGCAGTTCCCACTACGGAGGGAGGAGGATGGCTGAGCAGTTCTTC	CASSSHYGGRRMAEQFF
TRBV7-2	NA	TRBJ2-6	TRBD1	TGTGCCAGCAGATCGGGACAGGGGAAGTCTGGGGCCAACGTCCTGACTTTC	CASRSGQGKSGANVLTF
TRBV5-8	NA	TRBJ1-4	NA	TGTGCCAGCACCCCCCGGGGTGAAAAACTGTTTTTT	CASTPRGEKLFF
TRBV25-1	few	TRBJ2-1	NA	TGTGCCAGCAGTGATTTCCGGGACACCAATGAGCAGTTCTTC	CASSDFRDTNEQFF
TRBV6-5	NA	TRBJ1-3	NA	TGTGCCAGCGGGGGGAGGGGGGAACATGGAAACACCATATATTTT	CASGGRGEHGNTIYF
TRBV5-8	NA	TRBJ1-5	NA	TGTGCCAGCAGCTTGTCCCAGATTCAGCCCCAGCATTTT	CASSLSQIQPQHF
TRBV7-6	NA	TRBJ2-7	TRBD1	TGTGCCAGCAGCCTAGAAAGCGCTGGACAGGGGGCATACGAGCAGTACTTC	CASSLESAGQGAYEQYF
TRBV9	NA	TRBJ1-3	NA	TGTGCCAGCAGCGTAGGCGACTACAAACTTGGAAACACCATATATTTT	CASSVGDYKLGNTIYF
TRBV30	medium-sized	TRBJ1-4	NA	TGTGCCTGGAGTGTACACGGGTACCGGCTGTTTTTT	CAWSVHGYRLFF
TRBV7-2	NA	TRBJ1-5	NA	TGTGCCAGCAGCCGTGGAGGGAACGGACAGCCCCAGCATTTT	CASSRGGNGQPQHF
TRBV7-2	NA	TRBJ1-5	NA	TGTGCCAGCAGCTTACCCGGGACACCTAATCAGCCCCAGCATTTT	CASSLPGTPNQPQHF
TRBV7-6	NA	TRBJ2-1	TRBD2	TGTGCCAGCTCGGTGGGAGGGAATGAGCAGTTCTTC	CASSVGGNEQFF
TRBV6-6	NA	TRBJ1-5	NA	TGTGCCAGTCGTAGAGATCAGCCCCAGCATTTT	CASRRDQPQHF
TRBV12-5	NA	TRBJ2-2	TRBD2	TGTGCTAGTGGTTTGGGGACACTAGCGCGGAACACCGGGGAGCTGTTTTTT	CASGLGTLARNTGELFF
TRBV10-2	NA	TRBJ1-4	NA	TGCGCCACCGAGGGAAGGAGTGAGCAAACAACTAATGAAAAACTGTTTTTT	CATEGRSEQTTNEKLFF
TRBV5-1	NA	TRBJ1-4	NA	TGCGCCAGCAGCTTGGGACGACAGGCAGCAACTAATGAAAAACTGTTTTTT	CASSLGRQAATNEKLFF
TRBV5-1	NA	TRBJ2-2	TRBD2	TGCGCCAGCAGCCCCGGGGGGGCAGCCGCGAACACCGGGGAGCTGTTTTTT	CASSPGGAAANTGELFF
TRBV14	NA	TRBJ2-2	NA	TGTGCCAGCCAATATTCTAGTTCAGGGGAGCTGTTTTTT	CASQYSSSGELFF
TRBV19	NA	TRBJ2-5	TRBD1	TGTGCCAGTAGGACCGGGACAGGAAAAGAGACCCAGTACTTC	CASRTGTGKETQYF
TRBV15	NA	TRBJ1-4	TRBD1	TGTGCCACCAGCAAAAACAGGGGAGAGGGTGAAAAACTGTTTTTT	CATSKNRGEGEKLFF
TRBV6-5	NA	TRBJ2-7	NA	TGTGCCAGCAGTCAGACAGCGTCCTCCTACGAGCAGTACTTC	CASSQTASSYEQYF
TRBV2	NA	TRBJ1-2	TRBD1	TGTGCCAGCAGTAATCAGGGGGCTAACTATGGCTACACCTTC	CASSNQGANYGYTF
TRBV27	NA	TRBJ1-2	TRBD1	TGTGCCAGCAGTCCCATAAGACAGGGCGTCTATGGCTACACCTTC	CASSPIRQGVYGYTF